This passage covers 30 T cell receptor beta chains from one sample sequenced in a study of molecular identifiers for immune sequencing clone quantification. One entry per CDR3 protein, called by TCRdb with MiXCR from the PCR reads. The table lists under 75,000 distinct CDR3 sequences, around 19% of them singletons, with under 1.5% in the top ten. The sample comprised naive CD8+ T cells from blood, with Jurkat cell RNA spiked in. As to subset: FACS-sorted CD8+CD4-CCR7+CD45RA+ naive T cells. These receptors were taken from a human donor in good health. Some libraries in this study had Jurkat cell RNA spiked in.

In this sample, this clonotype turned up many times. The V and J genes are TRBV3-1 and TRBJ2-3; possible D gene TRBD2, 6 bases. This CDR3 has 13 amino acids. Germline loops: CDR1 LGHDT, CDR2 YNNKEL (reference sequence). The V gene lost 7 bases and the J gene lost 2 bases, with 10 bases spanning the gap. CDR3 residues: CASTREYTDTQYF. DNA of the CDR3: TGTGCCAGCACCCGGGAGTACACAGATACGCAGTATTTT.

This clonotype has ten or more counts. The chain uses TRBV10-3 and TRBJ2-4, with 8 bases lining up with TRBD2. The V gene end was trimmed by 0 bases and the J gene end by 7 bases; junction bases not matched to a gene: 5. Germline assignment: CDR1 ENHRY and CDR2 SYGVKD. The CDR3 sequence is 15 residues long. The CDR3 region is CAISESWGLDNIQYF. The CDR3 DNA follows: TGTGCCATCAGTGAGTCCTGGGGACTAGACAACATTCAGTACTTC.

About this clonotype itself: This likely comes from a read error, as the CDR3 has no conserved phenylalanine or tryptophan at its end. This chain uses TRBV7-9 with TRBJ2-1, with 7 nucleotides matching TRBD2. The CDR3 sequence is 16 residues long. The germline CDR1 and CDR2 sequences are SEHNR and FQNEAQ (reference sequence). V lost 5 bases, J lost 7 bases, and 14 bases stayed unmatched. CDR3 nucleotides: TGTGCCAGCAGCCCTAGGGAGGGCGGGGCGGGTAATGAGCAGTTCCTC. Residues: CASSPREGGAGNEQFL.

In this sample, this clonotype turned up a few times. The chain joins TRBV3-1 to TRBJ2-4, with 8 nucleotides matching TRBD1. Germline V gene data show CDR1 as LGHDT and CDR2 as YNNKEL (reference sequence). The junction had 11 bases not matched to a gene; V was cut back by 4 bases and J by 6 bases. CDR3 length: 16 amino acids. As DNA, the CDR3 is TGTGCCAGCAGCCCAACTCAGGGGGCGCGGAGAAACATTCAGTACTTC. This codes for CASSPTQGARRNIQYF.

This clonotype was seen ten or more times. The rearrangement uses TRBV11-2 and TRBJ1-3, with a weak D call TRBD1 (6 bases). Trimming cost V 4 bases and J 3 bases, with 10 bases left between them. Per the germline V gene, CDR1 is SGHAT and CDR2 is FQNNGV. The CDR3 has 14 amino acids. For the CDR3, the DNA is TGTGCCAGCAGCTGGCAGGGGTTTGGAAACACCATATATTTT. Encoded protein: CASSWQGFGNTIYF.

Notes on this clonotype: A much larger clone differs from this one at a single base, so this may be a read error. The rearrangement links TRBV12-3 or TRBV12-4 to TRBJ2-1; 11 bases line up with TRBD2. This CDR3 spans 18 amino acids. This CDR3 reads CASSETSGEFSSYNGQFF. Here the CDR3 DNA reads TGTGCCAGCAGTGAGACTAGCGGGGAATTTAGCTCCTACAATGGGCAGTTCTTC.

This clonotype was seen repeatedly, ten times or more. The genes are TRBV7-9 and TRBJ2-3; 11 nucleotides agree with TRBD2. The CDR3 spans 18 residues. Germline assignment: CDR1 SEHNR and CDR2 FQNEAQ (reference sequence). Losses at the gene ends were 2 bases for V and 3 bases for J; bases not matched to a gene: 10. The CDR3 spells CASSLPNSGTSGTDTQYF. CDR3 DNA: TGTGCCAGCAGCTTACCTAATTCCGGGACTAGCGGAACAGATACGCAGTATTTT.

This clonotype was counted many times. The V gene is TRBV4-3, the J gene TRBJ2-7; 8 bases fit TRBD2. CDR1 LGHNA and CDR2 YSLEER come from the germline V gene. The V gene end was trimmed by 3 bases and the J gene end by 4 bases; junction bases not matched to a gene: 2. The CDR3 runs 13 residues. The CDR3 DNA sequence: TGCGCCAGCAGCCAGGGGACTAGATACGAGCAGTACTTC. Its translation is CASSQGTRYEQYF.

This clonotype was seen repeatedly, ten times or more. This rearrangement joins TRBV20-1 to TRBJ1-4, with D possibly TRBD1 on 6 matching bases. The CDR3 runs to 14 residues. Per the germline V gene, CDR1 is DFQATT and CDR2 is SNEGSKA (reference sequence). The V and J ends lost 6 bases and 5 bases respectively, with 16 bases between them. CDR3 protein: CSAMRPGENEKLFF. In DNA form, the CDR3 reads TGCAGTGCCATGAGGCCAGGGGAGAATGAAAAACTGTTTTTT.

This clonotype occurred a few times. The gene calls are TRBV20-1 and TRBJ2-7, with 7 bases that match TRBD1. The CDR3 covers 13 residues. Germline trimming cut 6 bases from V and 4 bases from J; bases unmatched to any gene: 9. CDR1 and CDR2 (germline): DFQATT, SNEGSKA (reference sequence). The CDR3 DNA reads TGCAGTGCAATCACAGGGGATCAGTACGAGCAGTACTTC. It specifies CSAITGDQYEQYF.

This clonotype was counted many times. The CDR3 region is CASSFVLGGTGDGYTF. In DNA form, the CDR3 reads TGTGCCAGCAGCTTCGTATTAGGCGGGACAGGGGATGGCTACACCTTC. The chain uses TRBV7-2 and TRBJ1-2, with 10 bases lining up with TRBD1. The CDR3 has 16 residues. From germline, CDR1 is SGHTA and CDR2 FQGNSA. The V and J ends lost 3 bases and 6 bases, in that order; junction bases with no gene match: 10.

This clonotype was seen only a few times. The chain carries TRBV24-1 and TRBJ2-1, with D uncertain. The V gene lost 1 base and the J gene lost 4 bases, with 4 bases spanning the gap. The CDR3 runs to 13 residues. Germline V lookup: CDR1 KGHDR, CDR2 SFDVKD. CDR3 sequence: CATSDFSYNEQFF. CDR3 in DNA: TGTGCCACCAGTGATTTCTCTTACAATGAGCAGTTCTTC.

This clonotype was counted at least ten times. This rearrangement joins TRBV20-1 to TRBJ2-7; TRBD2 aligns across 9 bases. CDR1 and CDR2 (germline): DFQATT, SNEGSKA (reference sequence). V trimming: 0 bases; J trimming: 6 bases; junction bases outside the gene matches: 9. This CDR3 spans 15 amino acids. CDR3 DNA sequence: TGCAGTGCTAGAGATTTCCAGCGGGAGGAGGTCGAGCAGTACTTC. It codes for CSARDFQREEVEQYF.

Many counts were recorded for this clonotype. The rearrangement links TRBV4-1 to TRBJ2-7, with D unclear. V lost 4 bases and J lost 5, with 9 bases in between. CDR1 and CDR2 (germline): MGHRA, YSYEKL. The CDR3 sequence is 12 residues long. As DNA, the CDR3 is TGCGCCAGCAGCCCAGATAGGGACGAGCAGTACTTC. Protein product: CASSPDRDEQYF.

This clonotype came up many times. This chain uses TRBV20-1 with TRBJ2-7, with 7 bases identical to TRBD2. Germline CDR1 reads DFQATT; CDR2 reads SNEGSKA (reference sequence). The length of the CDR3 is 14 residues. With 4 bases clipped from V and 2 bases from J, the junction kept 8 bases outside the gene matches. This CDR3 reads CSAIQTSKTYEQYF. The CDR3 DNA is TGCAGTGCTATCCAGACTAGCAAGACCTACGAGCAGTACTTC.

The table lists this clonotype with many counts. The chain is built from TRBV7-6 and TRBJ2-2; no clear D gene. This CDR3 is built from 16 residues. Per germline, CDR1 SGHVS and CDR2 FNYEAQ. V was pared by 6 bases and J by 5 bases, with 19 bases between. The CDR3 protein is CASRAPFPVGTGELFF. In DNA form, the CDR3 reads TGTGCCAGCAGGGCCCCCTTCCCGGTGGGGACCGGGGAGCTGTTTTTT.

This clonotype was detected ten times or more. V usage is TRBV29-1 and J usage is TRBJ2-3; possible D gene TRBD2, 5 bases. The CDR3 contains 15 residues. Trimming left V 2 bases short and J 1 base short, with 13 bases between. Germline lookup yields CDR1 SQVTM and CDR2 ANQGSEA. In nucleotides, the CDR3 is TGCAGCGTTGAACTTTCCGGGATCGGCACAGATACGCAGTATTTT. As protein: CSVELSGIGTDTQYF.

This clonotype showed up many times. The chain links TRBV7-9 to TRBJ2-3; no definite D call. The CDR3 loop spans 11 amino acids. V was clipped by 8 bases and J by 4 bases, with 7 bases between them. CDR1 and CDR2 from the germline V gene are SEHNR and FQNEAQ (reference sequence). CDR3 nucleotide sequence: TGTGCCAGCGCGTCGGCAGATACGCAGTATTTT. This encodes CASASADTQYF.

CDR3 amino acids: CASGLTTGFPEQYF. CDR3 sequence (DNA): TGTGCTAGTGGTTTGACGACAGGTTTTCCCGAGCAGTACTTC. The chain carries TRBV12-5 and TRBJ2-7; D is possibly TRBD1 (6 bases). The ends were cut back, 2 bases at V and 6 bases at J, with 14 bases in the middle. Germline CDR1 LGHNT, CDR2 FRNRAP. This CDR3 spans 14 amino acids.

This clonotype turned up a few times. The J gene is TRBJ2-7, the V gene TRBV2; D gene unclear. Trimming left V 11 bases short and J 0 bases short, with 14 bases between. The CDR3 contains 13 residues. Germline assignment: CDR1 SNHLY and CDR2 FYNNEI. The CDR3 region has the DNA TGTGCCTTAGGGCGGACGAGCTCCTACGAGCAGTACTTC. Translation gives CALGRTSSYEQYF.

At least ten counts were recorded for this clonotype. The CDR3 DNA reads as TGTGCCAGCAGCTTAGGGGCTATCTCTGGAAACACCATATATTTT. Its translation is CASSLGAISGNTIYF. The chain joins TRBV13 to TRBJ1-3; D ambiguous. V was trimmed by 0 bases and J by 0 bases, leaving 6 bases between them. The CDR3 runs 15 residues. Germline loops: CDR1 PRHDT, CDR2 FYEKMQ (reference sequence).

In this sample, this clonotype turned up many times. V is TRBV9 and J is TRBJ2-5; D unclear. Between the trimmed V and J ends, which lost 3 bases and 5 bases, there was a span of 14 bases. The CDR3 loop spans 14 amino acids. CDR1 and CDR2 (germline): SGDLS, YYNGEE. The CDR3 sequence is CASSAKVVEETQYF. Here the CDR3 DNA reads TGTGCCAGCAGCGCTAAGGTGGTTGAGGAGACCCAGTACTTC. The full variable domain, its missing parts supplied by reference TRBV9 and TRBJ2-5, is DSGVTQTPKHLITATGQRVTLRCSPRSGDLSVYWYQQSLDQGLQFLIQYYNGEERAKGNILERFSAQQFPDLHSELNLSSLELGDSALYFCASSAKVVEETQYFGPGTRLLVL.

Many counts were recorded for this clonotype. The V and J genes are TRBV5-1 and TRBJ2-3; D might be TRBD2 (5 bases). The CDR3 is 18 residues long. Per the germline V gene, CDR1 is SGHRS and CDR2 is YFSETQ. Trimming pared 2 bases from V and 2 bases from J, leaving 21 bases between. DNA for the CDR3: TGCGCCAGCAGCTTAGGGTTTGGAGGTACTTCCCTCACAGATACGCAGTATTTT. Amino acid sequence: CASSLGFGGTSLTDTQYF.

This chain joins TRBV5-4 and TRBJ2-7, with 9 bases aligning to TRBD2. CDR1 is SGHNT, CDR2 YYREEE, per germline (reference sequence). This CDR3 region has 16 residues. Trimming removed 3 bases from V and 7 bases from J; junction bases left unmatched: 14. The CDR3 is CASSSLGTSINEEQYF. CDR3 nucleotide sequence: TGTGCCAGCAGCTCCCTCGGGACTAGCATCAATGAGGAGCAGTACTTC.

In its sample, this clonotype was seen a few times. The chain has TRBV28 and TRBJ2-1, with TRBD1 matching over 7 bases. The CDR3 has 15 residues. V gave up 6 bases and J gave up 5 bases; unmatched junction bases: 10. Germline lookup yields CDR1 MDHEN and CDR2 SYDVKM. The CDR3 DNA sequence: TGTGCCAGCAGCCCGCCCCGGGACAGCAACAATGAGCAGTTCTTC. It yields the protein CASSPPRDSNNEQFF.

This clonotype was seen many times. V is TRBV11-2 and J is TRBJ2-7, with D maybe TRBD2 (5 bases). The V and J ends lost 3 bases and 3 bases respectively, with 12 bases between them. Germline lookup yields CDR1 SGHAT and CDR2 FQNNGV. CDR3 size: 14 residues. CDR3 in DNA: TGTGCCAGCAGCTTGGGAGCGAGAGACTACGAGCAGTACTTC. Its translation is CASSLGARDYEQYF.

This clonotype was seen many times. V is TRBV12-3 or TRBV12-4 and J is TRBJ2-5, with D possibly TRBD2 on 6 matching bases. The CDR3 is 13 residues long. V lost 7 bases and J lost 3, with 12 bases in between. Here the CDR3 reads CASTWSGEETQYF. The CDR3 nucleotides read TGTGCCAGCACCTGGTCGGGAGAAGAGACCCAGTACTTC.

This clonotype came up many times. The gene calls are TRBV4-1 and TRBJ2-7, with D perhaps matching TRBD1 (6 bases). The V gene lost 0 bases and the J gene lost 2 bases, with 8 bases spanning the gap. Germline CDR1 is MGHRA and CDR2 is YSYEKL. This CDR3 is built from 14 residues. CDR3 amino acids: CASSQENRAYEQYF. The CDR3 coding sequence is TGCGCCAGCAGCCAAGAGAACAGGGCCTACGAGCAGTACTTC.

CDR3 in DNA: TGTGCCAGCAGCCAGACCTCCGGGACAGGGGCGCCTCATTTCTCCTACGAGCAGTACTTC. It translates to CASSQTSGTGAPHFSYEQYF. The chain has TRBV4-2 and TRBJ2-7; 10 bases line up with TRBD1. Per the germline V gene, CDR1 is LGHNA and CDR2 is YNFKEQ. V gave up 3 bases and J gave up 0 bases; unmatched junction bases: 17. The CDR3 loop spans 20 amino acids.

This clonotype was seen at least ten times. The CDR3 spells CASRGTSEYTDTQYF. The CDR3 DNA sequence: TGTGCCAGCAGAGGGACTAGCGAATACACAGATACGCAGTATTTT. The chain is built from TRBV2 and TRBJ2-3; 10 nucleotides line up with TRBD2. The CDR3 extends over 15 amino acids. Trimming removed 6 bases from V and 2 bases from J; junction bases left unmatched: 5. CDR1 is SNHLY and CDR2 is FYNNEI in the germline V gene.